Listed below are T cell receptor beta chains from one sample, sequenced in a study of neurological immune-mediated disorders. TCRdb reprocessed the 5' RACE reads via MiXCR and lists one record per CDR3 protein. The sample has tens of thousands of distinct CDR3 sequences; approximately 11% are singletons. Sequencing was done on a sample of PBMCs. The receptors originated from a woman in her fifties or sixties with HTLV-1-associated myelopathy (HAM/TSP). CDR3s include the opening cysteine and the closing phenylalanine or tryptophan. A D gene is named only where the DNA matches it firmly. Clone size is not always given. Where it is, it says once, few, many or a class for expanded clones.

TRBJ1-1,NA,TRBV2,NA,TGTGCCAGCAATCAGGGCCTCATGAACACTGAAGCTTTCTTT,CASNQGLMNTEAFF
TRBJ2-1,NA,TRBV7-9,many,TGTGCCAGCAGCTTAGCGGGGCCCTACAATGAGCAGTTCTTC,CASSLAGPYNEQFF
TRBJ1-1,NA,TRBV5-1,many,TGCGCCAGCAGCACGGGACACTTGAACACTGAAGCTTTCTTT,CASSTGHLNTEAFF
TRBJ2-3,NA,TRBV7-2,many,TGTGCCAGCAGCCCCCGTACCGCAGATACGCAGTATTTT,CASSPRTADTQYF
TRBJ1-1,NA,TRBV29-1,many,TGCAGCGTTGTACCTCGGGGGGGCGTCTTGAACACTGAAGCTTTCTTT,CSVVPRGGVLNTEAFF
TRBJ2-5,TRBD1,TRBV20-1,many,TGCAGTGCTTGGACAGGGGAGGCGGAGACCCAGTACTTC,CSAWTGEAETQYF
TRBJ1-5,TRBD1,TRBV5-8,many,TGTGCCAGCAGCCCAGGGGTGACAGGGGGAAATCAGCCCCAGCATTTT,CASSPGVTGGNQPQHF
TRBJ2-7,TRBD1,TRBV20-1,NA,TGCAGTGCACCGGGACAGGGGGCCTACGAGCAGTACTTC,CSAPGQGAYEQYF
TRBJ2-1,NA,TRBV4-1,many,TGCGCCAGCAGCCGCGGCACGGGGCTGGTAAATGAGCAGTTCTTC,CASSRGTGLVNEQFF
TRBJ2-5,NA,TRBV3-1,many,TGTGCCAGCAGCCAAGACAGGGGCGAGACCCAGTACTTC,CASSQDRGETQYF
TRBJ2-1,TRBD2,TRBV9,many,TGTGCCAGCAGCGCCTTGACTAGCAGTATTACCTACAATGAGCAGTTCTTC,CASSALTSSITYNEQFF
TRBJ2-7,NA,TRBV5-1,many,TGCGCCAGCAGCTTGGAAAGAGCCTACGAGCAGTACTTC,CASSLERAYEQYF
TRBJ2-2,NA,TRBV5-1,many,TGCGCCAGCAGAGTGGGAGATGGAACCGGGGAGCTGTTTTTT,CASRVGDGTGELFF
TRBJ1-1,TRBD1,TRBV5-1,many,TGCGCCAGCAGCTTCCGGACAGGAATAATGAACACTGAAGCTTTCTTT,CASSFRTGIMNTEAFF
TRBJ2-5,NA,TRBV12-3/TRBV12-4,many,TGTGCCAGCAGTTTAATATTGGAGACCCAGTACTTC,CASSLILETQYF
TRBJ2-1,NA,TRBV12-3/TRBV12-4,many,TGTGCCAGCAGTTTAGCCGCAGGCCCCCCCTACAATGAGCAGTTCTTC,CASSLAAGPPYNEQFF
TRBJ2-3,NA,TRBV18,NA,TGTGCCAGCTCACCAGACAGGAGGACTAGGTATTTT,CASSPDRRTRYF
TRBJ2-5,NA,TRBV12-3/TRBV12-4,many,TGTGCCAGCAGTTTAGGGGCGCGGGGGACCCAGTACTTC,CASSLGARGTQYF
TRBJ2-1,TRBD2,TRBV12-3/TRBV12-4,many,TGTGCCAGCAGTTTATCTAGCGGGAGGTTAAATGAGCAGTTCTTC,CASSLSSGRLNEQFF
TRBJ2-1,TRBD2,TRBV9,many,TGTGCCAGCAGCACCCGGACTAGCCCCGTGGGTGAGCAGTTCTTC,CASSTRTSPVGEQFF
TRBJ2-5,TRBD2,TRBV12-3/TRBV12-4,many,TGTGCCAGCAGTCCTAGCGGGAGCGCCCAAGAGACCCAGTACTTC,CASSPSGSAQETQYF
TRBJ2-4,NA,TRBV10-3,many,TGTGCCATCAGTGAGGGGGATCGAGCCAAAAACATTCAGTACTTC,CAISEGDRAKNIQYF
TRBJ2-3,TRBD1,TRBV9,many,TGTGCCAGCAGCGTAACACGGGACAGAGTCACAGATACGCAGTATTTT,CASSVTRDRVTDTQYF
TRBJ2-1,TRBD1,TRBV14,many,TGTGCCAGCAGCGCCGGGACAGGGGGCTACAATGAGCAGTTCTTC,CASSAGTGGYNEQFF
TRBJ2-5,TRBD1,TRBV5-5,many,TGTGCCAGCAGCTTGGAAGGGGGCCGGGGAGAGACCCAGTACTTC,CASSLEGGRGETQYF
TRBJ2-6,NA,TRBV20-1,once,TGCAGTGCTAGCCCGGGGACTTACTCTGGGGCCAACGTCCTGACTTTT,CSASPGTYSGANVLTF
TRBJ2-1,TRBD2,TRBV2,many,TGTGCCAGCAGGAAACTAGCGGGAGGCGTATACAATGAGCAGTTCTTC,CASRKLAGGVYNEQFF
TRBJ2-3,NA,TRBV21-1,many,TGTGCCAGCAGCAAAAACTTTAGCACAGATACGCAGTATTTT,CASSKNFSTDTQYF
TRBJ1-1,NA,TRBV20-1,many,TGCAGTGCTAGAGATTCCGACCGGCCTCTAGCTTTCTTT,CSARDSDRPLAFF
TRBJ2-3,NA,TRBV27,many,TGTGCCAGCAGACCAGACAGGCTTTACCCCACAGATACGCAGTATTTT,CASRPDRLYPTDTQYF
TRBJ2-4,NA,TRBV29-1,many,TGCAGCGTGGCCCCCCGACAGGCCAAAAACATTCAGTACTTC,CSVAPRQAKNIQYF
TRBJ2-5,NA,TRBV5-1,many,TGCGCCAGCAGCAGGGGGCGCGGGGATTTGAGAGAGACCCAGTACTTC,CASSRGRGDLRETQYF
TRBJ2-1,NA,TRBV3-1,many,TGTGCCAGCAGCCAGCCCGGACAGTCCACAGGGAATGAGCAGTTCTTC,CASSQPGQSTGNEQFF
TRBJ2-1,NA,TRBV6-6,many,TGTGCCAGCATTGGGACCAACAGCATTGAGCAGTTCTTC,CASIGTNSIEQFF
TRBJ2-3,TRBD2,TRBV20-1,many,TGCAGCGGGGGGGAGAGCACAGATACGCAGTATTTT,CSGGESTDTQYF
TRBJ2-7,NA,TRBV19,many,TGTGCCAGTAGTGGCTGGGGTAGCTCCTACGAGCAGTACTTC,CASSGWGSSYEQYF
TRBJ2-1,NA,TRBV5-1,many,TGCGCCAGCAGCTTGGCCGGCTCCTACAATGAGCAGTTCTTC,CASSLAGSYNEQFF
TRBJ2-7,NA,TRBV6-5,many,TGTGCCAGCAGTTACCCCGGAATTGGCGAGCAGTACTTC,CASSYPGIGEQYF
TRBJ2-1,TRBD1,TRBV9,many,TGTGCCAGCAGCGCGGTGGGGGACAGTCACAATGAGCAGTTCTTC,CASSAVGDSHNEQFF
TRBJ2-3,TRBD2,TRBV20-1,NA,TGCAGTGCCGCGGGACTAGCCGCGCAGTATTTT,CSAAGLAAQYF
TRBJ2-2,TRBD2,TRBV10-2,many,TGCGCCAGCAGTGAAGGTGGAAAGGTCGGGAGGAGGTCCGGGGAGCTGTTTTTT,CASSEGGKVGRRSGELFF
TRBJ2-3,NA,TRBV6-6,few,TGTGCCAGCAGAAAACCCCAGGGGCCTACCACAGATACGCAGTATTTT,CASRKPQGPTTDTQYF
TRBJ2-1,NA,TRBV20-1,many,TGCAGTGGGAGGGTGAACAATGAGCAGTTCTTC,CSGRVNNEQFF
TRBJ2-5,NA,TRBV5-1,many,TGCGCCAGCAGTAACAGGGAGGGTGAGACCCAGTACTTC,CASSNREGETQYF
TRBJ2-1,NA,TRBV19,many,TGTGCCAGTGAGTGGGATGGCGAGCAGTTCTTC,CASEWDGEQFF
TRBJ1-4,NA,TRBV29-1,many,TGCAGCGTTGAAGACCTTCGAAGGGCTGAAAAACTGTTTTTT,CSVEDLRRAEKLFF
TRBJ1-3,NA,TRBV5-1,NA,TGCGCCAGCAGAGCTTTGGGGGCCGGAAACACCATATATTTT,CASRALGAGNTIYF
TRBJ2-7,NA,TRBV7-2,many,TGTGCCAGCAGCTTACAGGACGAGCAGTACTTC,CASSLQDEQYF
TRBJ2-7,TRBD2,TRBV7-2,many,TGTGCCAGCAGCCTACTGACTAGCGGGAACTCGGAGCAGTACTTC,CASSLLTSGNSEQYF